This entry lists 6 T cell receptor beta chains sequenced from one sample in a study of T cells in narcolepsy. Assay used: immunoSEQ multiplex PCR; TCRdb lists only in-frame clones, some missing. The sample holds around 30,000 clones, about 85% seen once. The sequenced material came from CD45RA- memory CD4+ T cells from PBMCs. The receptors were gathered from a human donor with narcolepsy.

The table lists this clone with a count of one. The chain links TRBV6-6 to TRBJ2-7; D possibly corresponds to TRBD1 (5 bases). The V end lost 6 bases, the J end lost 6 bases, and 15 bases lay between the germline ends. The CDR3 sequence is 13 residues long. The germline gives CDR1 MNHNY, CDR2 SVGAGI (reference sequence). CDR3 protein: CASRLTDPSEQYF. Written as DNA, the CDR3 is TGTGCCAGCAGACTGACAGATCCCTCCGAGCAGTACTTC.

The chain recombines TRBV7-2 with TRBJ2-4, with TRBD2 as a possible D gene (6 bases). This CDR3 contains 17 residues. CDR1 and CDR2 from the germline V gene are SGHTA and FQGNSA. V was cut by 5 bases and J by 0 bases, with 17 bases left in between. CDR3: CASSPGLPQLAKNIQYF. CDR3 DNA: TGTGCCAGCAGCCCGGGACTCCCGCAACTAGCCAAAAACATTCAGTACTTC.

The rearrangement links TRBV19 to TRBJ2-3; D is ambiguous. Germline V gives CDR1 LNHDA, CDR2 SQIVND (reference sequence). CDR3 length: 15 amino acids. V lost 10 bases and J lost 0, with 17 bases in between. CDR3 sequence: CATNSRASSTDTQYF. DNA of the CDR3: TGTGCCACCAACTCTCGGGCGAGTAGCACAGATACGCAGTATTTT.

The chain has TRBV9 and TRBJ2-3; D ambiguous. The CDR3 is made up of 13 amino acids. CDR1 is SGDLS, CDR2 YYNGEE, per germline. The V end lost 4 bases, the J end lost 6 bases, and 12 bases lay between the germline ends. CDR3 in amino acids: CASSPKTSDTQYF. In DNA, the CDR3 is TGTGCCAGCAGCCCAAAGACGAGTGATACGCAGTATTTT.

J is TRBJ1-1 and V is TRBV5-1; TRBD1 is a possible D gene (5 bases). The CDR3 is 13 amino acids. Germline V gene data show CDR1 as SGHRS and CDR2 as YFSETQ. Trimming left V 0 bases short and J 7 bases short, with 10 bases between. The CDR3 DNA is TGCGCCAGCAGCTTGGTTACCCAGGGTGAAGCTTTCTTT. Its protein product is CASSLVTQGEAFF.

Only one count was recorded for this clone. Other DNA sequences within the sample encode an identical CDR3. The gene calls are TRBV2 and TRBJ1-5; maybe TRBD1 (6 bases). The CDR3 runs to 14 residues. The V gene lost 1 base and the J gene lost 6 bases, with 10 bases spanning the gap. Germline CDR1 SNHLY, CDR2 FYNNEI. CDR3 nucleotides: TGTGCCAGCAGTGAAGGAGGGGGGGGTCAGCCCCAGCATTTT. Translated, it gives CASSEGGGGQPQHF.